The T cell receptor (beta chain) under discussion was sequenced for a study of shared clonotypes between healthy human individuals. In the study overall: Donors had three CD4 naive, three CD4 memory, two CD8 naive and one CD8 memory plate apiece.

This clone was counted between two and nine times. Its antigen is unknown. There are 15 residues in the CDR3. The ends lost 2 bases at V and 4 bases at J; junction bases unmatched: 5. Looked up from germline, CDR1 is MNHEY and CDR2 is SMNVEV (reference sequence). General study results and limits: Estimated richness was generally greater in naive than memory subsets. For naive CD4 cells, roughly 5% of clonotypes were shared across a few donors.

The table came from immunoSEQ multiplex PCR; TCRdb's copy has only in-frame clones and leaves some out. The sample carries 150,000 to 200,000 clones, around 63% recorded once. The chain uses TRBV27 and TRBJ2-7; 10 bases align to TRBD2. This sequence was found in a man aged 25-45 years in good health. The material sequenced was memory CD4+ T cells sorted from blood. Sample subset: CD45RA-negative fraction. The chain's CDR3 is CASSLKASGSYEQYF. The CDR3 DNA reads TGTGCCAGCAGTTTAAAGGCTAGCGGGAGTTACGAGCAGTACTTC.